This TCR beta chain was retrieved from a study of shared clonotypes between healthy human individuals. Study-wide results and caveats: Genetic and exposure-history diversity was limited by the few donors. The four-donor shared clonotypes exceeded non-shared clonotypes in generation probability, with non-shared ones scoring lower. Despite large depth, sorted-subset datasets appeared incompletely sequenced.

The table came from immunoSEQ multiplex PCR; TCRdb's copy has only in-frame clones and leaves some out. The table records over a million clones, approximately 68% of them present only once. Concerning this clone: What it recognizes is unknown.

CD4+ cells underwent separation, giving CD45RA+ naive and CD45RA-negative memory subsets. Germline CDR1 reads MNHNS; CDR2 reads SASEGT. The V end lost 8 bases, the J end lost 6 bases, and 19 bases lay between the germline ends. The CDR3 is 14 amino acids. This sequence joins TRBV6-1 and TRBJ1-1; D remains unclear. The receptor was isolated from a man younger than 35 in good health. The sequenced sample consisted of memory CD4+ T cells sorted from blood. Described subset: CD45RA-negative fraction. CDR3 sequence: CASHRGGPASEAFF. The CDR3 bases are TGTGCCAGCCACCGGGGAGGCCCGGCTTCTGAAGCTTTCTTT.